These 27 T cell receptor beta chains were all obtained from the same sample, sequenced in a study of identical twins (dated by TCRdb to about 2016). The library was produced with 5' RACE. TCRdb lists the instrument as Illumina HiSeq 2000. TCRdb reprocessed the public reads (quality trimming at Q25 with fastp, clone calling with MiXCR) and kept in-frame beta chains. Each entry is one CDR3 protein sequence, shown with its most common DNA and genes. The sample profile shows some 590,000 distinct CDR3 sequences; more than 9% of them were found once. The ten top clones hold under 3.5% of the sample. This sample also belongs to another study, concerning yellow fever vaccine responses in identical twins.

The specimen was PBMCs. Every receptor here comes from a young woman in good health.

Many counts were recorded for this clonotype. The rearrangement links TRBV3-1 to TRBJ2-5; tentatively, D is TRBD1 or TRBD2 (5 bases each). The CDR3 length is 15 residues. Germline lookup yields CDR1 LGHDT and CDR2 YNNKEL (reference sequence). V was clipped by 0 bases and J by 5 bases, with 13 bases between them. The CDR3 protein is CASSQDGGTLETQYF. The CDR3 DNA reads TGTGCCAGCAGCCAAGATGGTGGGACCCTGGAGACCCAGTACTTC.

This clonotype was seen repeatedly, ten times or more. This rearrangement joins TRBV4-3 to TRBJ2-7; 9 bases line up with TRBD1. The V gene's germline CDR1 is LGHNA and CDR2 YSLEER. The junction had 8 bases not matched to a gene; V was cut back by 4 bases and J by 1 base. This CDR3 is built from 16 residues. CDR3: CASSRSPGQGSYEQYF. The CDR3 DNA follows: TGCGCCAGCAGCCGCAGTCCGGGACAGGGATCCTACGAGCAGTACTTC.

This clonotype was counted between two and nine times. The chain has TRBV7-9 and TRBJ2-3, with a possible D match to TRBD2 (5 bases). CDR3 length equals 13 residues. V was pared by 5 bases and J by 10 bases, with 16 bases between. Germline CDR1 and CDR2: SEHNR and FQNEAQ (reference sequence). Written as DNA, the CDR3 is TGTGCCAGCAGCACGGAGGAGGACCTAGCGCAGTATTTT. It yields the protein CASSTEEDLAQYF.

This clonotype was seen more than once but under ten times. This chain uses TRBV7-2 with TRBJ2-7; 11 positions match TRBD2. With 3 bases clipped from V and 6 bases from J, the junction kept 4 bases outside the gene matches. Germline lookup yields CDR1 SGHTA and CDR2 FQGNSA. The CDR3 covers 14 residues. CDR3 in amino acids: CASSFGTSGVEQYF. CDR3 DNA: TGTGCCAGCAGCTTCGGGACTAGCGGCGTCGAGCAGTACTTC.

This clonotype was counted ten times or more. The genes are TRBV10-3 and TRBJ1-2; no clear D. Germline CDR1 ENHRY, CDR2 SYGVKD. There are 14 residues in the CDR3. V was shortened by 5 bases and J by 3 bases, with 13 bases between the two germline ends. CDR3 coding DNA: TGTGCCATCAGTATCGGGGAGGTGGACTATGGCTACACCTTC. Its translation is CAISIGEVDYGYTF.

This clonotype was counted a few times. The chain has TRBV7-9 and TRBJ1-2, with a tentative D call TRBD1 (6 bases). Germline V CDR1 and CDR2: SEHNR, FQNEAQ (reference sequence). The CDR3 has 15 amino acids. The V end lost 3 bases, the J end lost 0 bases, and 11 bases lay between the germline ends. The CDR3 protein is CASSFRTDTNYGYTF. CDR3 DNA: TGTGCCAGCAGCTTCCGGACAGACACTAACTATGGCTACACCTTC.

The chain recombines TRBV6-1 with TRBJ2-5, with a weak D call TRBD1 (5 bases). V dropped 6 bases and J dropped 7 bases, with 18 bases sitting between them. The CDR3 runs to 14 residues. The germline V gene encodes CDR1 MNHNS and CDR2 SASEGT. CDR3 sequence: CASRLGPVSGTQYF. The CDR3 nucleotides are TGTGCCAGCAGATTGGGGCCAGTTTCAGGGACCCAGTACTTC.

The rearrangement joins TRBV20-1 to TRBJ2-1; D may correspond to TRBD1 or TRBD2 (5 bases each). Germline CDR1 reads DFQATT; CDR2 reads SNEGSKA (reference sequence). Deletions cut 6 bases from V and 4 bases from J, with 13 bases between. The CDR3 covers 13 residues. The DNA for the CDR3 is TGCAGTGCCAAGGGACCCGGGTACAATGAGCAGTTCTTC. Translated: CSAKGPGYNEQFF.

This clonotype appeared many times. This rearrangement joins TRBV12-3 or TRBV12-4 to TRBJ2-3, with TRBD2 matching 7 bases. The CDR3 runs 14 residues. Trimming removed 6 bases from V and 2 bases from J; junction bases left unmatched: 5. The CDR3 bases are TGTGCCAGCAGAGCGGGATGGATCACAGATACGCAGTATTTT. This sequence encodes CASRAGWITDTQYF.

The chain is built from TRBV6-2 or TRBV6-3 and TRBJ2-1; D unclear. V was shortened by 2 bases and J by 0 bases, with 8 bases between the two germline ends. The CDR3 totals 15 residues. CDR1 is MNHEY and CDR2 is SVGEGT in the germline V gene. DNA of the CDR3: TGTGCCAGCAGTTACACGACTCGCTCCTACAATGAGCAGTTCTTC. This translates into CASSYTTRSYNEQFF.

This clonotype appeared many times. This CDR3 is CASSGKRNTEAFF. In nucleotides, the CDR3 is TGCGCCAGCAGTGGGAAGCGGAACACTGAAGCTTTCTTT. V gene TRBV10-1 combines with J gene TRBJ1-1, with D unclear. CDR1 WNHNN and CDR2 SYGVQD come from the germline V gene (reference sequence). Trimming shortened V by 4 bases and J by 1 base, and 7 bases separated the two germline ends. This CDR3 is 13 amino acids long.

The gene calls are TRBV18 and TRBJ2-7, with D possibly matching TRBD2 (5 bases). V shed 3 bases and J shed 1 base, with 10 bases lying between them. CDR3 length: 14 amino acids. Germline assignment: CDR1 KGHSH and CDR2 LQKENI. The DNA of the CDR3 is TGTGCCAGCTCACCTAACCGGGATTCCTACGAGCAGTACTTC. Protein sequence: CASSPNRDSYEQYF.

This clonotype occurred many times. The rearrangement links TRBV29-1 to TRBJ2-1; 9 positions agree with TRBD1. Germline trimming cut 6 bases from V and 6 bases from J; bases unmatched to any gene: 9. There are 14 residues in the CDR3. The germline V gene encodes CDR1 SQVTM and CDR2 ANQGSEA. CDR3 bases: TGCAGCGTGCACCTCCCGGGACAGGGCAATGAGCAGTTCTTC. It codes for CSVHLPGQGNEQFF.

The sample holds many counts of this clonotype. V usage is TRBV9 and J usage is TRBJ1-1, with TRBD1 matching 9 bases. Germline-derived CDR1 and CDR2 are SGDLS and YYNGEE. The CDR3 sequence is 15 residues long. Losses at the gene ends were 0 bases for V and 5 bases for J; bases not matched to a gene: 5. This CDR3 is CASSVAGTGKTEAFF. The CDR3 DNA sequence: TGTGCCAGCAGCGTAGCCGGGACAGGGAAAACTGAAGCTTTCTTT.

On this clonotype: A read error may explain this, as a much larger clone is one base away. The J gene is TRBJ2-5, the V gene TRBV2; unclear D gene. CDR1 and CDR2 (germline): SNHLY, FYNNEI. The CDR3 length is 12 residues. Between the trimmed V and J ends, which lost 6 bases and 4 bases, there was a span of 9 bases. DNA of the CDR3: TGTGCCAGCAGCCAACTGGGAGAGACCCAGTACTTC. This sequence encodes CASSQLGETQYF. The full variable domain, with the rest looked up from reference TRBV2 and TRBJ2-5, is EPEVTQTPSHQVTQMGQEVILRCVPISNHLYFYWYRQILGQKVEFLVSFYNNEISEKSEIFDDQFSVERPDGSNFTLKIRSTKLEDSAMYFCASSQLGETQYFGPGTRLLVL.

This chain connects TRBV7-9 to TRBJ2-7; weak D call: TRBD1 (6 bases). CDR3 length: 14 residues. Germline V gives CDR1 SEHNR, CDR2 FQNEAQ (reference sequence). The V gene lost 5 bases and the J gene lost 2 bases, with 13 bases spanning the gap. The CDR3 DNA sequence: TGTGCCAGCAGCACCACAGGGCATGCCTACGAGCAGTACTTC. Amino acid sequence: CASSTTGHAYEQYF. The full variable domain, its missing parts supplied by reference TRBV7-9 and TRBJ2-7, is DTGVSQNPRHKITKRGQNVTFRCDPISEHNRLYWYRQTLGQGPEFLTYFQNEAQLEKSRLLSDRFSAERPKGSFSTLEIQRTEQGDSAMYLCASSTTGHAYEQYFGPGTRLTVT.

The chain links TRBV10-3 to TRBJ2-7; weak D call: TRBD1 (5 bases). Germline assignment: CDR1 ENHRY and CDR2 SYGVKD. Between the trimmed V and J ends, which lost 0 bases and 5 bases, there was a span of 8 bases. This CDR3 is built from 13 residues. The CDR3 DNA is TGTGCCATCAGTGAGTCGACAGCTAACGAGCAGTACTTC. This translates into CAISESTANEQYF.

This clonotype was seen more than once but under ten times. The V gene is TRBV15, the J gene TRBJ1-6; a weak D match, TRBD1 (6 bases). Per germline, CDR1 LNHNV and CDR2 YYDKDF (reference sequence). CDR3 length: 16 residues. The V and J ends lost 3 bases and 7 bases respectively, with 16 bases between them. In DNA form, the CDR3 reads TGTGCCACCAGCAGGGACCGGGACACGGGGAATTCACCCCTCCACTTT. It codes for CATSRDRDTGNSPLHF.

The chain combines TRBV5-5 with TRBJ2-7, with a weak D call TRBD1 (5 bases). The CDR3 is 16 amino acids. The germline V gene has CDR1 SGHKS and CDR2 YYEKEE (reference sequence). V lost 2 bases, J lost 5 bases, and 20 bases lay in between. The CDR3 loop is CASSFMLQGNGDEQYF. CDR3 bases: TGTGCCAGCAGCTTTATGCTCCAGGGCAATGGGGACGAGCAGTACTTC.

This clonotype was detected only a few times. The rearrangement uses TRBV6-1 and TRBJ2-7, with D perhaps TRBD2 (6 bases). The germline CDR1 and CDR2 sequences are MNHNS and SASEGT. Trimming pared 5 bases from V and 5 bases from J, leaving 16 bases between. This CDR3 has 14 residues. The CDR3 sequence is CASSKSGTANEQYF. The CDR3 bases are TGTGCCAGCAGTAAATCCGGGACTGCCAACGAGCAGTACTTC.

In this sample, this clonotype turned up many times. The rearrangement joins TRBV6-5 to TRBJ1-2, with TRBD1 as a possible D gene (6 bases). Trimming left V 5 bases short and J 4 bases short, with 14 bases between. The CDR3 runs to 14 residues. Germline V lookup: CDR1 MNHEY, CDR2 SVGAGI. In nucleotides, the CDR3 is TGTGCCAGCAGTACCGAGACAGGCTCCTATGGCTACACCTTC. Its protein is CASSTETGSYGYTF.

The chain couples TRBV4-3 to TRBJ2-6; D perhaps matches TRBD2 (6 bases). The CDR3 has 16 residues. Germline CDR1 is LGHNA and CDR2 is YSLEER. The V and J ends lost 4 bases and 0 bases respectively, with 10 bases between them. CDR3 loop: CASSPAGTSGANVLTF. DNA for the CDR3: TGCGCCAGCAGCCCCGCGGGAACCTCTGGGGCCAACGTCCTGACTTTC.

This clonotype was seen many times. This chain connects TRBV7-2 to TRBJ2-3; no definite D call. V lost 3 bases and J 5 bases, leaving 12 bases between the germline ends. The germline CDR1 and CDR2 sequences are SGHTA and FQGNSA. CDR3 size: 14 residues. The CDR3 DNA follows: TGTGCCAGCAGCTTGGGTAGTGCAGGAGATACGCAGTATTTT. Translating it yields CASSLGSAGDTQYF.

The chain joins TRBV11-2 to TRBJ2-1, with 8 bases that match TRBD2. The CDR3 has 16 amino acids. V shed 5 bases, J shed 7 bases, and the junction held 13 bases outside the gene matches. CDR1 and CDR2 from the germline V gene are SGHAT and FQNNGV. CDR3 in amino acids: CASSPAPGLVGNEQFF. CDR3 sequence (DNA): TGTGCCAGCAGCCCCGCCCCGGGACTAGTGGGGAATGAGCAGTTCTTC.

Ten or more counts support this clonotype. This sequence joins TRBV3-1 and TRBJ1-1; a possible D gene is TRBD1 (6 bases). Germline CDR1 LGHDT, CDR2 YNNKEL (reference sequence). The V and J ends lost 2 bases and 4 bases respectively, with 11 bases between them. This CDR3 region has 14 residues. The CDR3 bases are TGTGCCAGCAGCCAACGGGGGGGCTCCACTGAAGCTTTCTTT. Protein: CASSQRGGSTEAFF.

This clonotype was counted ten times or more. The chain combines TRBV7-2 with TRBJ2-7; D may be TRBD1 or TRBD2 (5 bases each). V was clipped by 1 base and J by 6 bases, with 10 bases between them. Looked up from germline, CDR1 is SGHTA and CDR2 is FQGNSA. The length of the CDR3 is 13 residues. CDR3 protein: CASSLERGGEQYF. The CDR3 DNA reads TGTGCCAGCAGCTTAGAACGGGGCGGCGAGCAGTACTTC.

The V and J genes are TRBV2 and TRBJ2-7, with 8 bases aligning to TRBD1. The germline gives CDR1 SNHLY, CDR2 FYNNEI. The CDR3 contains 14 residues. V shed 3 bases and J 3 bases; nucleotides not matched to a gene: 4. The CDR3 here is CASSETGAFYEQYF. The CDR3 nucleotides are TGTGCCAGCAGTGAGACAGGGGCGTTCTACGAGCAGTACTTC.